The 21 T cell receptor beta chains below were found in one sample sequenced in a study of T cells in localized non-small cell lung cancer. Assay used: immunoSEQ multiplex PCR; TCRdb lists only in-frame clones, some missing. This table has approximately 33,000 clones, around nine tenths appearing once. Sample: peripheral blood, taken before any cancer treatment. These receptors all stem from a woman aged 40 to 75 with stage I lung adenocarcinoma.

The chain couples TRBV19 to TRBJ2-5, with D possibly TRBD2 on 7 matching bases. The CDR3 totals 17 residues. The V and J ends lost 5 bases and 3 bases respectively, with 22 bases between them. Germline V CDR1 and CDR2: LNHDA, SQIVND (reference sequence). CDR3: CASSSLLTGGTKETQYF. The CDR3 coding sequence is TGTGCCAGTAGTTCTCTTTTGACGGGGGGCACTAAAGAGACCCAGTACTTC.

V is TRBV7-8 and J is TRBJ2-4; D is tentatively TRBD1 or TRBD2 (6 bases each). The CDR3 has 13 residues. CDR1 and CDR2 (germline): SGHVS, FQNEAQ. With 2 bases removed from V and 12 bases from J, the gap between germline ends came to 14 bases. The CDR3 region is CASSLSRGRNQYF. Written as DNA, the CDR3 is TGTGCCAGCAGCTTATCTCGGGGGCGGAATCAGTACTTC. The whole variable domain, remainder taken from reference TRBV7-8 and TRBJ2-4, is GAGVSQSPRYKVAKRGQDVALRCDPISGHVSLFWYQQALGQGPEFLTYFQNEAQLDKSGLPSDRFFAERPEGSVSTLKIQRTQQEDSAVYLCASSLSRGRNQYFGAGTRLSVL.

This clone was counted a single time. The chain joins TRBV5-1 to TRBJ2-6; 9 bases line up with TRBD1. CDR3 length: 18 residues. Germline V CDR1 and CDR2: SGHRS, YFSETQ. V lost 0 bases to trimming and J lost 1 base; unmatched junction nucleotides: 5. The CDR3 is CASSLGDRVGSGANVLTF. In DNA form, the CDR3 reads TGCGCCAGCAGCTTGGGGGACAGGGTGGGTTCTGGGGCCAACGTCCTGACTTTC.

The rearrangement links TRBV10-3 to TRBJ1-4; 8 nucleotides line up with TRBD1. V gave up 5 bases and J gave up 5 bases; unmatched junction bases: 7. CDR1 and CDR2 (germline): ENHRY, SYGVKD. The CDR3 is made up of 15 amino acids. The CDR3 is CAISRAGGENEKLFF. The CDR3 DNA reads as TGTGCCATCAGTAGAGCAGGGGGCGAGAATGAAAAACTGTTTTTT.

The rearrangement joins TRBV10-1 to TRBJ2-2; no firm D call. V was pared by 6 bases and J by 1 base, with 6 bases between. Germline assignment: CDR1 WNHNN and CDR2 SYGVQD (reference sequence). This CDR3 is built from 13 residues. In nucleotides, the CDR3 is TGCGCCAGCAGCCCAGAGAACACCGGGGAGCTGTTTTTT. This encodes CASSPENTGELFF.

The chain carries TRBV15 and TRBJ2-3, with 8 positions matching TRBD2. Losses at the gene ends were 1 base for V and 2 bases for J; bases not matched to a gene: 8. The V gene's germline CDR1 is LNHNV and CDR2 YYDKDF (reference sequence). CDR3 length equals 17 residues. The CDR3 DNA reads TGTGCCACCAGCAGAGGCCAGGCGGGGGGATACACAGATACGCAGTATTTT. This sequence encodes CATSRGQAGGYTDTQYF.

This chain connects TRBV5-1 to TRBJ2-2, with unresolved D. Germline CDR1 SGHRS, CDR2 YFSETQ. This CDR3 comprises 16 residues. V was cut by 4 bases and J by 1 base, with 14 bases left in between. This CDR3 reads CASSPNGQENTGELFF. CDR3 nucleotide sequence: TGCGCCAGCAGCCCTAACGGGCAGGAGAACACCGGGGAGCTGTTTTTT. The variable domain in full, completed from reference TRBV5-1 and TRBJ2-2, reads KAGVTQTPRYLIKTRGQQVTLSCSPISGHRSVSWYQQTPGQGLQFLFEYFSETQRNKGNFPGRFSGRQFSNSRSEMNVSTLELGDSALYLCASSPNGQENTGELFFGEGSRLTVL.

The chain recombines TRBV5-4 with TRBJ1-2; D gene uncertain. The CDR3 is 11 amino acids. The germline V gene encodes CDR1 SGHNT and CDR2 YYREEE (reference sequence). V gave up 4 bases and J gave up 11 bases, with 12 bases separating them. CDR3 loop: CASSHEVEYTF. The CDR3 DNA sequence: TGTGCCAGCAGCCATGAAGTGGAGTACACCTTC.

This clone came up a few times. This sequence joins TRBV5-6 and TRBJ1-2; a possible D gene is TRBD1 (6 bases). The CDR3 covers 14 residues. V was pared by 0 bases and J by 7 bases, with 13 bases between. Per germline, CDR1 SGHDT and CDR2 YYEEEE. The CDR3 nucleotides are TGTGCCAGCAGCTTGGATCGGGGGCAAAGTGGCTACACCTTC. Translation gives CASSLDRGQSGYTF.

V and J are TRBV5-1 and TRBJ1-1, with D unresolved. The CDR3 is 14 amino acids. In germline, CDR1 is SGHRS, CDR2 YFSETQ. Trimming pared 0 bases from V and 1 base from J, leaving 7 bases between. CDR3 sequence: CASSLGPENTEAFF. The CDR3 DNA is TGCGCCAGCAGCTTGGGGCCCGAGAACACTGAAGCTTTCTTT.

The rearrangement links TRBV18 to TRBJ2-7, with D perhaps TRBD1 or TRBD2 (5 bases each). CDR1 and CDR2 (germline): KGHSH, LQKENI. Trimming left V 3 bases short and J 5 bases short, with 14 bases between. The CDR3 spans 14 residues. CDR3 sequence (DNA): TGTGCCAGCTCACCGGCGGCCTTGGGGGACGAGCAGTACTTC. Its translation is CASSPAALGDEQYF.

The rearrangement links TRBV29-1 to TRBJ1-2, with D possibly TRBD1 on 6 matching bases. V was shortened by 2 bases and J by 2 bases, with 9 bases between the two germline ends. This CDR3 has 13 residues. Germline V gives CDR1 SQVTM, CDR2 ANQGSEA. The CDR3 region is CSVETQGNYGYTF. For the CDR3, the DNA is TGCAGCGTTGAAACGCAGGGGAACTATGGCTACACCTTC.

This chain uses TRBV19 with TRBJ2-5, with 14 bases lining up with TRBD2. After removal of 5 bases from V and 2 bases from J, the junction contained 7 bases not matched to a gene. This CDR3 is 17 amino acids long. Germline V CDR1 and CDR2: LNHDA, SQIVND (reference sequence). The CDR3 bases are TGTGCCAGTAGTCCAAGACTAGCGGGGGGGAGGCAAGAGACCCAGTACTTC. Amino acid sequence: CASSPRLAGGRQETQYF.

The V call is TRBV5-1, the J call TRBJ2-3; 8 bases map to TRBD1. Germline CDR1 and CDR2: SGHRS and YFSETQ. The CDR3 runs 17 residues. The V segment lost 5 bases and the J segment 0 bases; nucleotides outside the gene matches: 11. The DNA for the CDR3 is TGCGCCAGCAGGGGGGCAGGGGGCGCATCCAGCACAGATACGCAGTATTTT. The encoded protein is CASRGAGGASSTDTQYF.

The chain links TRBV5-1 to TRBJ2-3; D is possibly TRBD2 (5 bases). Trimming took off 0 bases at V and 3 bases at J, with 17 bases between the two ends. This CDR3 spans 17 amino acids. Germline CDR1 and CDR2: SGHRS and YFSETQ. The CDR3 nucleotides read TGCGCCAGCAGCTTGGGGCTAGCCAGTTCTAAGACAGATACGCAGTATTTT. Protein sequence: CASSLGLASSKTDTQYF.

V gene TRBV28 combines with J gene TRBJ1-2; D is possibly TRBD1 (6 bases). Germline CDR1 is MDHEN and CDR2 is SYDVKM. Trimming stripped 6 bases from V and 4 bases from J, with 15 bases between. The CDR3 length is 14 residues. Here the CDR3 reads CASRDLGHIYGYTF. The CDR3 DNA sequence: TGTGCCAGCAGGGACCTGGGACACATCTATGGCTACACCTTC.

This clone is a singleton in its sample. CDR3 DNA sequence: TGCGCCAGCAGCCAAGATCGGGAATACTCCTACGAGCAGTACTTC. This gives the protein CASSQDREYSYEQYF. V is TRBV4-1 and J is TRBJ2-7; TRBD2 is a possible D gene (5 bases). CDR3 length: 15 amino acids. CDR1 and CDR2 (germline): MGHRA, YSYEKL. The germline V and J ends were trimmed by 0 bases and 0 bases, with 9 bases remaining between them.

The J gene is TRBJ1-2, the V gene TRBV7-9; a possible D gene is TRBD1 (6 bases). Germline lookup yields CDR1 SEHNR and CDR2 FQNEAQ (reference sequence). Trimming took 6 bases from V and 7 from J, leaving 18 bases between them. The CDR3 has 14 residues. CDR3 in amino acids: CASSFTGRAIGYTF. CDR3 coding DNA: TGTGCCAGCAGTTTTACAGGGAGGGCTATTGGCTACACCTTC. Full variable domain (rest looked up from reference TRBV7-9 and TRBJ1-2): DTGVSQNPRHKITKRGQNVTFRCDPISEHNRLYWYRQTLGQGPEFLTYFQNEAQLEKSRLLSDRFSAERPKGSFSTLEIQRTEQGDSAMYLCASSFTGRAIGYTFGSGTRLTVV.

This sequence joins TRBV7-2 and TRBJ1-2; perhaps TRBD1 as D (5 bases). Germline values: CDR1 SGHTA, CDR2 FQGNSA. This CDR3 has 14 amino acids. Trimming took 1 base from V and 3 from J, leaving 9 bases between them. The CDR3, as DNA: TGTGCCAGCAGCTTAGAGGGGACTGACTATGGCTACACCTTC. Translated, it gives CASSLEGTDYGYTF.

V usage is TRBV18 and J usage is TRBJ1-5, with a possible D match to TRBD1 (5 bases). The length of the CDR3 is 13 residues. V lost 9 bases and J lost 4, with 13 bases in between. Germline CDR1 reads KGHSH; CDR2 reads LQKENI. CDR3 protein: CASQTGPNQPQHF. In DNA form, the CDR3 reads TGTGCCAGTCAAACAGGACCTAATCAGCCCCAGCATTTT.

The chain joins TRBV5-4 to TRBJ1-2; a possible D gene is TRBD1 (6 bases). Deletions cut 5 bases from V and 4 bases from J, with 12 bases between. Germline V gene sequence: CDR1 SGHNT, CDR2 YYREEE (reference sequence). The CDR3 loop spans 13 amino acids. This CDR3 is CASRSGATYGYTF. In DNA, the CDR3 is TGTGCCAGCAGGTCGGGGGCAACCTATGGCTACACCTTC.